This T cell receptor (beta chain) comes out of a study of T-cell reconstitution after alpha-beta-depleted transplantation in children. General study findings and limits: Expanded clones from the graft, numbering several hundred, reportedly supplied alpha-beta T cells about two months after transplant. After one year, T-cell counts and TCRbeta diversity mostly came from new T cells.

This clonotype was counted ten times or more. Its matching antigen is unknown. The TCRbeta library was prepared with unique molecular identifiers. TCRdb independently ran MiXCR on the PCR reads; one entry per CDR3 protein. Of 140,000 or so distinct CDR3 sequences listed, roughly 8.8% are singletons. The germline V gene encodes CDR1 MDHEN and CDR2 SYDVKM. J was trimmed by 4 bases and V by 3 bases; bases with no gene match: 11. The CDR3 is 17 residues long. The chain uses TRBV28 and TRBJ2-3, with 9 bases fitting TRBD2. This receptor was taken from a female patient under 10 years old who had a stem cell transplant for congenital amegakaryocytic thrombocytopenia, so the T cells may come from the graft donor. This specimen consisted of PBMCs, mostly from graft donor cells, obtained 180 days after TCRalphabeta/CD19-depleted stem cell transplant. This CDR3 reads CASSFLFAGGGADTQYF. The CDR3 DNA follows: TGTGCCAGCAGTTTCTTGTTTGCGGGAGGGGGCGCAGATACGCAGTATTTT.